This TCR beta chain came from a study of regulatory T cells in long-lasting Graves disease. This clonotype was seen ten or more times. For TCR beta, libraries came from iRepertoire HTBI primers and Arm-PCR of CDR3 regions. TCRdb called the multiplex PCR reads again in MiXCR, with one record for every CDR3 protein. The table includes 250,000 to 300,000 distinct CDR3 sequences, under 20% detected once. The time point: newly diagnosed GD, antithyroid drugs for less than 3 months. Extracted PBMC RNA gave rise to the TCR library. The same data also went into a second study, on T cells in Graves' hyperthyroidism and ophthalmopathy.

This clonotype was sampled from a woman aged 25 to 39 with Graves disease. Sequences were derived from peripheral blood mononuclear cells (PBMCs), sampled at new diagnosis, from a patient treated with antithyroid drugs.

The CDR3 nucleotides read TGCAGTGCAAGGGGACTCCAGATAACCTACGAGCAGTACTTC. Its protein product is CSARGLQITYEQYF. The J gene is TRBJ2-7, the V gene TRBV20-1; perhaps TRBD2 as D (6 bases). Deletions cut 6 bases from V and 2 bases from J, with 17 bases between. Looked up from germline, CDR1 is DFQATT and CDR2 is SNEGSKA (reference sequence). The CDR3 sequence is 14 residues long.